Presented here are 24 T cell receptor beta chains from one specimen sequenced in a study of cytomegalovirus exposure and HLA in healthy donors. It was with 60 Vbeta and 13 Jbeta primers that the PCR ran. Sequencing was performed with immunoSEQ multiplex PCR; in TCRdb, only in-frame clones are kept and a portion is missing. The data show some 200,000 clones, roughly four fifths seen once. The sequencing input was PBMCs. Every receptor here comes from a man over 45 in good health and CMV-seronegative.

This CDR3 reads CASRTRASGAYEQYF. CDR3 coding DNA: TGTGCCAGCAGAACGCGGGCTAGCGGAGCCTACGAGCAGTACTTC. The chain uses TRBV6-8 and TRBJ2-7; 7 bases are a match to TRBD2. CDR1 is MNHGY and CDR2 is SAAAGT in the germline V gene. Unmatched junction bases numbered 10, after V lost 6 bases and J lost 2 bases. The CDR3 has 15 amino acids.

The CDR3 spells CASREDRGTGNTIYF. CDR3 nucleotide sequence: TGTGCCAGCAGAGAGGACAGGGGGACTGGAAACACCATATATTTT. This chain connects TRBV7-9 to TRBJ1-3; 10 bases agree with TRBD1. The V and J ends lost 6 bases and 2 bases, in that order; junction bases with no gene match: 4. Germline assignment: CDR1 SEHNR and CDR2 FQNEAQ (reference sequence). The length of the CDR3 is 15 residues.

CDR3 nucleotides: TGCAGCGTTGAAGGGATAAGGGGTGGCTACACCTTC. Its protein product is CSVEGIRGGYTF. This chain joins TRBV29-1 and TRBJ1-2; maybe TRBD1 (5 bases). V lost 1 base to trimming and J lost 7 bases, with 10 bases between them. CDR1 is SQVTM, CDR2 ANQGSEA, per germline. The length of the CDR3 is 12 residues.

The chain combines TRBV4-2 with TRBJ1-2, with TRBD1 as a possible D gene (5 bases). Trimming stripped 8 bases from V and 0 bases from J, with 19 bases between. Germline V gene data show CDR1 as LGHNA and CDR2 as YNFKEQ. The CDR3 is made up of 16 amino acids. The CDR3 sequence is CASSPIKDTPNYGYTF. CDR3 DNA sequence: TGTGCCAGCTCCCCGATAAAGGACACTCCTAACTATGGCTACACCTTC.

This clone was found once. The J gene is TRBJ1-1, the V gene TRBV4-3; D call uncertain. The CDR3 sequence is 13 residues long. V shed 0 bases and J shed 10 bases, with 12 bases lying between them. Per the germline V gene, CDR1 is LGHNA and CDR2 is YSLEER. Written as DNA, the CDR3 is TGCGCCAGCAGCCAAGATACAACAGTCCGAGCTTTCTTT. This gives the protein CASSQDTTVRAFF.

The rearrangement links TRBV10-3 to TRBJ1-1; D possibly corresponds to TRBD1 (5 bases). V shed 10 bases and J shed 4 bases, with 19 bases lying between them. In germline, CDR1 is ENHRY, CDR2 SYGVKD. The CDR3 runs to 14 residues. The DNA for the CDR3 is TGTGCCACTTTGAGCCAGGGATCAGCCACTGAAGCTTTCTTT. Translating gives CATLSQGSATEAFF.

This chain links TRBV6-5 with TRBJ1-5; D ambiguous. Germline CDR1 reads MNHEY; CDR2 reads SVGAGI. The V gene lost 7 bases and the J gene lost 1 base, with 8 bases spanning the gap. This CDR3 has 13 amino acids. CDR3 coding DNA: TGTGCCAGCACCCAGTGGAGCAATCAGCCCCAGCATTTT. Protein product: CASTQWSNQPQHF.

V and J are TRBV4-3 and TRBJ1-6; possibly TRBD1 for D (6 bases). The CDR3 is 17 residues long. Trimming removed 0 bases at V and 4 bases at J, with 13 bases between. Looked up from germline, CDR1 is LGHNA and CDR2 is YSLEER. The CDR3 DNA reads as TGCGCCAGCAGCCAAGACATTCTGGGGGCGTATAATTCACCCCTCCACTTT. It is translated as CASSQDILGAYNSPLHF.

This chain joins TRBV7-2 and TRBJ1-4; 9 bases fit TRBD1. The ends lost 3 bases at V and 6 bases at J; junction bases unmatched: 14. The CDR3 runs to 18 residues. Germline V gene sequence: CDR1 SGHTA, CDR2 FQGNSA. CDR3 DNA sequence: TGTGCCAGCAGCTTCCTGCAGACAGGGGGTACGGACCATGAAAAACTGTTTTTT. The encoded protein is CASSFLQTGGTDHEKLFF.

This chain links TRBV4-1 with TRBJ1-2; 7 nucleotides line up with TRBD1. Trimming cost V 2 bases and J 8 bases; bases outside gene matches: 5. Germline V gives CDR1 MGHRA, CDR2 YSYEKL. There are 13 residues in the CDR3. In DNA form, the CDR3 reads TGCGCCAGCAGCCAAATTACAGGGGAGGGCTACACCTTC. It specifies CASSQITGEGYTF.

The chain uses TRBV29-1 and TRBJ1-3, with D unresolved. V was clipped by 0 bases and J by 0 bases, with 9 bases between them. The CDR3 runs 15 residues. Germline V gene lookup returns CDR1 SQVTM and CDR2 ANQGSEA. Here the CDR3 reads CSVEDPQVSGNTIYF. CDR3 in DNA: TGCAGCGTTGAAGATCCGCAGGTCTCTGGAAACACCATATATTTT. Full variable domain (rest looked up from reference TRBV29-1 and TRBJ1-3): SAVISQKPSRDICQRGTSLTIQCQVDSQVTMMFWYRQQPGQSLTLIATANQGSEATYESGFVIDKFPISRPNLTFSTLTVSNMSPEDSSIYLCSVEDPQVSGNTIYFGEGSWLTVV.

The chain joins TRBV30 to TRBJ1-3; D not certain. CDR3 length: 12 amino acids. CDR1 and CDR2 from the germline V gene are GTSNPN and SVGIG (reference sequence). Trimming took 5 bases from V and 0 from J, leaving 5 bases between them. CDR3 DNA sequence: TGTGCCTGGTCCTACTCTGGAAACACCATATATTTT. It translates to CAWSYSGNTIYF.

This chain's CDR3 is CASSKVSGTLPSYEQYF. In nucleotides, the CDR3 is TGTGCCAGCAGCAAAGTCTCAGGGACATTACCTTCCTACGAGCAGTACTTC. This chain uses TRBV21-1 with TRBJ2-7; no DNA check was done on the table's D call, TRBD1. TRBV21-1 counts as a pseudogene. The CDR3 consists of 17 residues.

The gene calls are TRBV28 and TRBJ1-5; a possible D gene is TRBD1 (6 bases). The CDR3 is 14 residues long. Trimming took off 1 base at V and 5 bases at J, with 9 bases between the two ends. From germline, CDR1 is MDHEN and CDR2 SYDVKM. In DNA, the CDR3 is TGTGCCAGCAGTTTATCCAGGGGAGATCAGCCCCAGCATTTT. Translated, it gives CASSLSRGDQPQHF.

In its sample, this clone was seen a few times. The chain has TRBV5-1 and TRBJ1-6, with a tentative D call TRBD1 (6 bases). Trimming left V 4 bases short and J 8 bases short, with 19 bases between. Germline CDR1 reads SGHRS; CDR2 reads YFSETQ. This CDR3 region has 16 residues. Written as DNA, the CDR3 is TGCGCCAGCAGCCAGGGGACCGAGCAACGGGATTCACCCCTCCACTTT. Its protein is CASSQGTEQRDSPLHF.

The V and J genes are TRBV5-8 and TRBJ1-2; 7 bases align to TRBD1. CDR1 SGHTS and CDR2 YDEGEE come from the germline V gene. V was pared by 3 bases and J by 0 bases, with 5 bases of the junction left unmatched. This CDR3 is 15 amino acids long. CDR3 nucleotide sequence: TGTGCCAGCAGCTGGTCGGGACAGTCTAACTATGGCTACACCTTC. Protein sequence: CASSWSGQSNYGYTF.

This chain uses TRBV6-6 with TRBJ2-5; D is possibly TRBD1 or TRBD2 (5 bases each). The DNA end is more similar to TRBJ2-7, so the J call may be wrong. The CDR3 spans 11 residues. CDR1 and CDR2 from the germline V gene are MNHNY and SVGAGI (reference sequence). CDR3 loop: CASILGGEQYF. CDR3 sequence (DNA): TGTGCCAGTATCCTTGGGGGCGAGCAGTACTTC.

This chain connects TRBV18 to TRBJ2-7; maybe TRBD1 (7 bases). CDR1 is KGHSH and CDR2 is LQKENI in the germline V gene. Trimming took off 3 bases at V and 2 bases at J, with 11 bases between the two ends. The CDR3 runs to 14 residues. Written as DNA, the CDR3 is TGTGCCAGCTCACCGGCAGGGGGGACCTACGAGCAGTACTTC. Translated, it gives CASSPAGGTYEQYF.

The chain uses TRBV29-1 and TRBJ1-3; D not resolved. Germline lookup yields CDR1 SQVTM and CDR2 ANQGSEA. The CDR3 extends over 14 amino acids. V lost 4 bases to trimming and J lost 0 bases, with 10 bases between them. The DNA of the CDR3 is TGCAGCGTTGCGCCACAGAGCTCTGGAAACACCATATATTTT. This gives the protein CSVAPQSSGNTIYF.

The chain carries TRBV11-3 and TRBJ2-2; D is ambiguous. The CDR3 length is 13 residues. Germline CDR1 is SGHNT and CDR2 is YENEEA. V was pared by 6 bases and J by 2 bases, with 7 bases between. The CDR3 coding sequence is TGTGCCAGCAGTACATCCAACACCGGGGAGCTGTTTTTT. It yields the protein CASSTSNTGELFF.

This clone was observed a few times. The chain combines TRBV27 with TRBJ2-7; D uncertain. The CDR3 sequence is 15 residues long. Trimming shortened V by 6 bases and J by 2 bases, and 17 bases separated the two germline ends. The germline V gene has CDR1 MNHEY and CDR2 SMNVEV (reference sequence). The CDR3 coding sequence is TGTGCCAGCAGCCCCCTCACTAAGACCCCCTACGAGCAGTACTTC. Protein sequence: CASSPLTKTPYEQYF.

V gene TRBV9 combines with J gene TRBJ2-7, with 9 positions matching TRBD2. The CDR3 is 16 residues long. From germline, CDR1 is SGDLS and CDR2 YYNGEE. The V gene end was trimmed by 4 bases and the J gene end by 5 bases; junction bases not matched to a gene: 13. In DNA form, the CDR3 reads TGTGCCAGCAGCTCTCAGAGTAGCGGGAGACTTGACGAGCAGTACTTC. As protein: CASSSQSSGRLDEQYF. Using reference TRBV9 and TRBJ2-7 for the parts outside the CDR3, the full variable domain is DSGVTQTPKHLITATGQRVTLRCSPRSGDLSVYWYQQSLDQGLQFLIQYYNGEERAKGNILERFSAQQFPDLHSELNLSSLELGDSALYFCASSSQSSGRLDEQYFGPGTRLTVT.

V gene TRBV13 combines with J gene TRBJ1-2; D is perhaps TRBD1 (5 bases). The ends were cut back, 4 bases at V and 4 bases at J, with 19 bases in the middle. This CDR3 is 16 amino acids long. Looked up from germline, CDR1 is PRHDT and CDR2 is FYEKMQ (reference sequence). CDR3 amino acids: CASSSRDFSLFYGYTF. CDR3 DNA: TGTGCCAGCAGCTCACGGGACTTTTCCCTATTCTATGGCTACACCTTC.

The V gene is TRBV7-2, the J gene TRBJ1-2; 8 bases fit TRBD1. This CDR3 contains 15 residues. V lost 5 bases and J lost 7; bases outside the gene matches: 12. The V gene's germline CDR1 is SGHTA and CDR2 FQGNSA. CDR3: CASSPRGAGGFGYTF. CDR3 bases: TGTGCCAGCAGCCCCAGAGGGGCAGGGGGCTTTGGCTACACCTTC.